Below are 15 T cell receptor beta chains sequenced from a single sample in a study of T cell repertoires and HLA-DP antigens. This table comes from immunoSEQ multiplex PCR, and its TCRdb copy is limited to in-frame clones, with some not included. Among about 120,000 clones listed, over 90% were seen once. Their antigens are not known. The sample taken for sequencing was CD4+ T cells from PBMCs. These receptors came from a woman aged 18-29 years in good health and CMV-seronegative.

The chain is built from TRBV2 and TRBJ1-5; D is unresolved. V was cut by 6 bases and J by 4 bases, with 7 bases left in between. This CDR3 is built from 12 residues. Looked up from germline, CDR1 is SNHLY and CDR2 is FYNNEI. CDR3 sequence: CASSLDNQPQHF. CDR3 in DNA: TGTGCCAGCAGCTTAGATAATCAGCCCCAGCATTTT.

The CDR3 region is CASRPGQGNEQYF. The DNA for the CDR3 is TGCGCCAGCAGACCAGGACAGGGGAACGAGCAGTACTTC. The chain joins TRBV5-1 to TRBJ2-7, with 9 bases fitting TRBD1. The CDR3 runs to 13 residues. V shed 5 bases and J 5 bases; nucleotides not matched to a gene: 5. Germline V gene lookup returns CDR1 SGHRS and CDR2 YFSETQ.

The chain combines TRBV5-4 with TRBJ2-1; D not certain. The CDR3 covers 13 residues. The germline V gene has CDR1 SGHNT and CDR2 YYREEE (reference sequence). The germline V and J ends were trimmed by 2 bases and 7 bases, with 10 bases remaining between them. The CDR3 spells CASSFSVWNEQFF. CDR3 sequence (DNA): TGTGCCAGCAGCTTTTCGGTCTGGAATGAGCAGTTCTTC.

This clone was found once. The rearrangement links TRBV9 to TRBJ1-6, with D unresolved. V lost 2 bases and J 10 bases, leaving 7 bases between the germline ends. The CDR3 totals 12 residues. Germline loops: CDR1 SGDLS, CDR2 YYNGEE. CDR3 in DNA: TGTGCCAGCAGCGTCCTCGGATCACCCCTCCACTTT. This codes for CASSVLGSPLHF.

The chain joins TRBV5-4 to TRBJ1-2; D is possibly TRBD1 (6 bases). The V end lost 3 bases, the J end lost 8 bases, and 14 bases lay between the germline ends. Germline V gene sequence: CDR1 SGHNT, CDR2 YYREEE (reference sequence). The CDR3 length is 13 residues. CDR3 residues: CASSSWDTRGYTF. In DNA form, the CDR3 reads TGTGCCAGCAGCTCCTGGGACACCAGGGGCTACACCTTC.

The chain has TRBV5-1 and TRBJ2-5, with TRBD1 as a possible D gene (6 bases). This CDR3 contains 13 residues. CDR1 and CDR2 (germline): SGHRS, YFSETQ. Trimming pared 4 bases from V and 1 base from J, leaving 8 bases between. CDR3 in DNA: TGCGCCAGCAGCGGGGGCAGCCAAGAGACCCAGTACTTC. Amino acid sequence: CASSGGSQETQYF.

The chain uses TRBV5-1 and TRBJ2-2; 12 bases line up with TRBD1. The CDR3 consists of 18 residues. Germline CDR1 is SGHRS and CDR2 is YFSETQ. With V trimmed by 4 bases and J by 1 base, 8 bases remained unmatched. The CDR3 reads CASSKGQGARVNTGELFF. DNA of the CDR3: TGCGCCAGCAGCAAGGGACAGGGGGCGAGGGTGAACACCGGGGAGCTGTTTTTT.

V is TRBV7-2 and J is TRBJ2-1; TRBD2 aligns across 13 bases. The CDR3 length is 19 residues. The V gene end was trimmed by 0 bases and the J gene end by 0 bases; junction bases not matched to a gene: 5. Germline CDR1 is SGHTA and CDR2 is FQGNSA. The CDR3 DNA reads TGTGCCAGCAGCTTAGCGATGGGACTAGCGGGGAGCTCCTACAATGAGCAGTTCTTC. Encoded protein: CASSLAMGLAGSSYNEQFF. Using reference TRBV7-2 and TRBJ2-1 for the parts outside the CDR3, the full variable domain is GAGVSQSPSNKVTEKGKDVELRCDPISGHTALYWYRQSLGQGLEFLIYFQGNSAPDKSGLPSDRFSAERTGGSVSTLTIQRTQQEDSAVYLCASSLAMGLAGSSYNEQFFGPGTRLTVL.

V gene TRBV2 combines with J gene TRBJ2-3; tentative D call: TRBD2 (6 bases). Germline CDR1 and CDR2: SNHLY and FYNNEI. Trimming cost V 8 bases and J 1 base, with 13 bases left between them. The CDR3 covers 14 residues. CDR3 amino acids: CASGGLGGTDTQYF. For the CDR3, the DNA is TGTGCCAGCGGGGGGTTGGGCGGCACAGATACGCAGTATTTT.

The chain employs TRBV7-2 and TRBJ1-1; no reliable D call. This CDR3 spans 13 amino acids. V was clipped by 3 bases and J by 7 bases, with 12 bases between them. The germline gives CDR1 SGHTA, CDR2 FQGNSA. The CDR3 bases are TGTGCCAGCAGCTTGAGGAGAGACCTTGAAGCTTTCTTT. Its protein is CASSLRRDLEAFF.

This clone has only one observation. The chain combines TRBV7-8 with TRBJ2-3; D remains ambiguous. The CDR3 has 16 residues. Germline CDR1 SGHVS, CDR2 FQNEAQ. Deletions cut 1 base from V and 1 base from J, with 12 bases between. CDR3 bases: TGTGCCAGCAGCTTAGATGATCGACCGGGCACAGATACGCAGTATTTT. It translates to CASSLDDRPGTDTQYF.

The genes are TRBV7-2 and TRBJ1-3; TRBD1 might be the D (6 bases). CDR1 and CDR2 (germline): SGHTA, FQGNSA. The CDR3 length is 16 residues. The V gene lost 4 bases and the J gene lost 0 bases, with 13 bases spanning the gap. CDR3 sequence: CASSWGALRSGNTIYF. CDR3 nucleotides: TGTGCCAGCAGCTGGGGGGCTTTGCGCTCTGGAAACACCATATATTTT.

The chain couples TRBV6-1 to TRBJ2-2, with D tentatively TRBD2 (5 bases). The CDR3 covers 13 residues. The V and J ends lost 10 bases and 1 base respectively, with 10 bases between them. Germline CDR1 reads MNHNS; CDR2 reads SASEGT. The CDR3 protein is CATDEGNTGELFF. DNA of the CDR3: TGTGCCACCGATGAGGGGAACACCGGGGAGCTGTTTTTT.

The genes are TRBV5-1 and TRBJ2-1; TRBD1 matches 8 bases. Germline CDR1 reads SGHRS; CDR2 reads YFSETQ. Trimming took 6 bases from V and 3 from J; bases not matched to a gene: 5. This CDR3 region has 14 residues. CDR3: CASKAGTGYNEQFF. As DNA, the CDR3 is TGCGCCAGCAAAGCCGGGACAGGCTACAATGAGCAGTTCTTC.

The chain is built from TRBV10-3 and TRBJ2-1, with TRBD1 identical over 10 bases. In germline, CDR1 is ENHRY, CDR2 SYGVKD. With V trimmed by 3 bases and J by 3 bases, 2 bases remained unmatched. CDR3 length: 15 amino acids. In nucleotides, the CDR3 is TGTGCCATCAGTGATCGGGACAGGGGCTACAATGAGCAGTTCTTC. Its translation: CAISDRDRGYNEQFF.